This T cell receptor (beta chain) emerged from a study of OX40 agonist ivuxolimab in advanced cancers. The wider study: Those enrolled were 80% to 85% male, with a mean age of around 55 years and ages from 23 to 79.

General observations from the study: In the 0.1-3.0 mg/kg groups, partial responders showed among the lowest expansion.

For this clone: As yet, its antigen is unknown.

Sequencing used immunoSEQ multiplex PCR; TCRdb keeps in-frame clones, though not all of them. The table shows more than 80,000 clones, with 91% occurring only once. Germline loops: CDR1 SNHLY, CDR2 FYNNEI. The length of the CDR3 is 15 residues. Trimming shortened V by 8 bases and J by 3 bases, and 16 bases separated the two germline ends. The V gene is TRBV2, the J gene TRBJ1-4; TRBD1 might be the D (5 bases). The sequence was obtained from an adult with an advanced solid tumor such as melanoma, head and neck, liver or kidney cancer. The material sequenced was CD4+ or CD8+ T cells sorted from blood, taken in a trial of the OX40 agonist ivuxolimab. Here the CDR3 reads CASRWGPASNEKLFF. The CDR3 coding sequence is TGTGCCAGCCGCTGGGGACCCGCGTCTAATGAAAAACTGTTTTTT.